This T cell receptor (beta chain) was identified in a study of long-term antiretroviral therapy in people with HIV. Every one of the participants with HIV received treatment in the United States. CDR1 is LGHNA and CDR2 is YSLEER in the germline V gene. CDR3 size: 15 residues. The ends lost 1 base at V and 4 bases at J; junction bases unmatched: 5. At the survey level, the v3.0 immunoSEQ assay was run. The assay was immunoSEQ multiplex PCR, and TCRdb's table has in-frame clones only and misses some. Of about 19,000 clones detected, approximately 86% appear once; the ten largest clones hold more than 9%.

This chain connects TRBV4-3 to TRBJ2-5; 8 bases align to TRBD2. This TCR derives from a man in his forties with HIV. The material was unsorted PBMCs, obtained 0.5 years after starting antiretroviral therapy. CDR3 amino acids: CASSQASGRGETQYF. The CDR3 DNA is TGCGCCAGCAGCCAAGCTTCCGGGAGGGGAGAGACCCAGTACTTC.